The subject of this entry is one T cell receptor beta chain. The CDR3 runs to 16 residues. Germline V CDR1 and CDR2: LGHNA, YSLEER. V lost 4 bases to trimming and J lost 0 bases, with 10 bases between them. TCRdb's copy holds only in-frame clones and misses some; the assay was immunoSEQ multiplex PCR. The sample lists 20,000 to 25,000 clones, approximately 85% occurring once. This entry is derived from a study of T cells in narcolepsy. The origin of this receptor is a human donor in good health. This chain connects TRBV4-3 to TRBJ2-6; D possibly corresponds to TRBD2 (6 bases). The sequenced sample consisted of memory (CD45RA-) CD4+ T cells from blood. This CDR3 reads CASSPAGHSGANVLTF. CDR3 bases: TGCGCCAGCAGCCCCGCGGGGCACTCTGGGGCCAACGTCCTGACTTTC.